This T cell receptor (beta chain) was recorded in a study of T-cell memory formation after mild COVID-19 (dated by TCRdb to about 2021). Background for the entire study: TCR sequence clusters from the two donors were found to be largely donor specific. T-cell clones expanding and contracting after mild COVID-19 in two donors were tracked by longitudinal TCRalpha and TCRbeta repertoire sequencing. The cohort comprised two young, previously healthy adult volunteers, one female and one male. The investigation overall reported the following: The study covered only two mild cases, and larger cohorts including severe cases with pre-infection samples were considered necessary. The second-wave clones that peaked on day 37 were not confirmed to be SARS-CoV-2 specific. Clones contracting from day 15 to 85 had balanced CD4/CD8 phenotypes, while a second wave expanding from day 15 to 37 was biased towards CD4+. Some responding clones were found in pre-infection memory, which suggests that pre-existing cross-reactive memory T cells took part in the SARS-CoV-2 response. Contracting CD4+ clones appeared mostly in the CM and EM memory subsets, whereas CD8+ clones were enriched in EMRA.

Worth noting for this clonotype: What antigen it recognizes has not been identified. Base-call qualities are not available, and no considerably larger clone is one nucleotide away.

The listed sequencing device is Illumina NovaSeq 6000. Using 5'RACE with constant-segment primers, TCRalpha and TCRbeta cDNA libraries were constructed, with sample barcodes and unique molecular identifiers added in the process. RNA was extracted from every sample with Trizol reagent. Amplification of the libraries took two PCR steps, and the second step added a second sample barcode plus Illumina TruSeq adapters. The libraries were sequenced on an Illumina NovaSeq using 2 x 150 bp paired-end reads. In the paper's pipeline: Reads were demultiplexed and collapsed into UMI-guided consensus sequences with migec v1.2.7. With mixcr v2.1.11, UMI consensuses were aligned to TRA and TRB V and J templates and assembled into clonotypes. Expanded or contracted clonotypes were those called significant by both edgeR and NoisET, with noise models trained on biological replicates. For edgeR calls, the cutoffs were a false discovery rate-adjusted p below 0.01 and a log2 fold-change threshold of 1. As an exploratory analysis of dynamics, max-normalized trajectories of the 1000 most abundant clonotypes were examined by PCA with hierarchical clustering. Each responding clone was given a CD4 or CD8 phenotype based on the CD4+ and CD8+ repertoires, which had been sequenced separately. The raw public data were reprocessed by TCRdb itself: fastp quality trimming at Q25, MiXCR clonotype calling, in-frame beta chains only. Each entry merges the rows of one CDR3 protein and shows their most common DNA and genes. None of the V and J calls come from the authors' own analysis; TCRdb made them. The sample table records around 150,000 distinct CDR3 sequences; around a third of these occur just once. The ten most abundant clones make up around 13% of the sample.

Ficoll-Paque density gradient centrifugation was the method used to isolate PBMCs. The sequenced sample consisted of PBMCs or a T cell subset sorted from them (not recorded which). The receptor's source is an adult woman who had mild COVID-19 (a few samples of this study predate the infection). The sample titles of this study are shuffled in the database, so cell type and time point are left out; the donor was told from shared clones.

The CDR3 protein is CSGTSGNTGELFF. The nucleotide sequence reads as follows: TGCAGCGGGACTAGCGGAAACACCGGGGAGCTGTTTTTT. This receptor chain uses TRBV29-1 and TRBJ2-2; TRBD2 lines up with 10 middle nucleotides. V is cut back by 7 bases and J by 2 bases, with 1 base in the junction unmatched. In the germline V gene, CDR1 corresponds to SQVTM and CDR2 to ANQGSEA. Reading from cysteine to phenylalanine, the CDR3 counts 13 amino acids. CDR3 DNA is the only sequence kept; it has 39 bases, read in frame from the first base.